These 27 T cell receptor beta chains were sequenced from one sample in a study of graft-versus-host responses after intestinal transplantation (dated by TCRdb to the early 2020s). Library generation was performed with the immunoSEQ multiplex PCR assay. This immuneACCESS table, as held by TCRdb, lists in-frame sequences with V and J called but not all clones. Of the missing ones, under half trace to an unresolved V gene in checked studies; the others have no known cause. Across this sample there are tens of thousands of clones, with around nine tenths seen only once. Roughly 1.5% of the sample lies in the top ten. The specimen comprised PBMCs, sampled 26 days after transplant. The receptors here all came from a human patient who received an intestinal transplant, so some T cells may come from the graft donor.

The V call is TRBV30, the J call TRBJ2-5, with 8 bases aligning to TRBD2. J was trimmed by 1 base and V by 4 bases; bases with no gene match: 5. Germline values: CDR1 GTSNPN, CDR2 SVGIG (reference sequence). The CDR3 is made up of 14 amino acids. As DNA, the CDR3 is TGTGCCTGGAATCGGGGGGGAGGCCAAGAGACCCAGTACTTC. It encodes CAWNRGGGQETQYF.

The table lists this clone with a count of one. The J gene is TRBJ2-1, the V gene TRBV29-1, with 7 bases identical to TRBD2. CDR1 is SQVTM and CDR2 is ANQGSEA in the germline V gene. The CDR3 consists of 11 residues. Trimming removed 7 bases from V and 7 bases from J; junction bases left unmatched: 4. In DNA, the CDR3 is TGCAGCGCTGGGAGGGGAAATGAGCAGTTCTTC. Protein product: CSAGRGNEQFF.

The V call is TRBV6-1, the J call TRBJ1-2, with 12 bases identical to TRBD1. This CDR3 contains 13 residues. Germline loops: CDR1 MNHNS, CDR2 SASEGT. The J segment lost 4 bases and the V segment lost 6 bases, leaving 0 bases of the junction unmatched. The CDR3 is CASRGQGAYGYTF. In DNA, the CDR3 is TGTGCCAGCAGGGGACAGGGGGCCTATGGCTACACCTTC.

This sequence joins TRBV6-1 and TRBJ2-3; D possibly corresponds to TRBD2 (6 bases). Trimming took off 0 bases at V and 5 bases at J, with 15 bases between the two ends. Germline CDR1 MNHNS, CDR2 SASEGT. The CDR3 runs 16 residues. CDR3 sequence (DNA): TGTGCCAGCAGTGAAGCGCGGGGCCTGCGCGGAGATACGCAGTATTTT. This codes for CASSEARGLRGDTQYF.

The J gene is TRBJ1-1, the V gene TRBV13; D not resolved. The ends were cut back, 4 bases at V and 1 base at J, with 10 bases in the middle. Germline CDR1 PRHDT, CDR2 FYEKMQ (reference sequence). The CDR3 sequence is 14 residues long. The CDR3 spells CASSSPGRNTEAFF. The CDR3 DNA reads as TGTGCCAGCAGCTCGCCGGGGAGGAACACTGAAGCTTTCTTT.

Written as DNA, the CDR3 is TGTGCCAGCAGTTGGCAGGGGGCAAATTCACCCCTCCACTTT. Encoded protein: CASSWQGANSPLHF. The V call is TRBV28, the J call TRBJ1-6, with 8 bases lining up with TRBD1. Germline CDR1 and CDR2: MDHEN and SYDVKM. V lost 4 bases, J lost 7 bases, and 3 bases stayed unmatched. There are 14 residues in the CDR3.

The chain carries TRBV28 and TRBJ1-5; D gene ambiguous. V lost 8 bases to trimming and J lost 4 bases, with 15 bases between them. This CDR3 region has 14 residues. Germline lookup yields CDR1 MDHEN and CDR2 SYDVKM. CDR3 residues: CASSGAGGNQPQHF. CDR3 nucleotides: TGTGCCAGCTCCGGAGCGGGTGGGAATCAGCCCCAGCATTTT.

The gene calls are TRBV9 and TRBJ2-2; 8 bases align to TRBD2. CDR1 and CDR2 (germline): SGDLS, YYNGEE. The CDR3 runs to 16 residues. V trimming: 0 bases; J trimming: 4 bases; junction bases outside the gene matches: 5. The CDR3 DNA follows: TGTGCCAGCAGCGTAGAACTAGCGGATCCCACCGGGGAGCTGTTTTTT. It codes for CASSVELADPTGELFF.

The genes are TRBV7-3 and TRBJ2-2, with D perhaps matching TRBD2 (6 bases). The CDR3 has 14 residues. The V and J ends lost 5 bases and 4 bases respectively, with 11 bases between them. In germline, CDR1 is SGHTA, CDR2 FQGTGA. The chain's CDR3 is CASSRGETTGELFF. The CDR3 region has the DNA TGTGCCAGCAGCCGCGGGGAAACCACCGGGGAGCTGTTTTTT.

The rearrangement joins TRBV5-1 to TRBJ1-2; 9 bases line up with TRBD1. This CDR3 spans 19 amino acids. The germline CDR1 and CDR2 sequences are SGHRS and YFSETQ. The junction had 16 bases not matched to a gene; V was cut back by 4 bases and J by 0 bases. The CDR3 nucleotides read TGCGCCAGCAGCCGGACAGGGGCGAGCGTTTTGGGAGCTAACTATGGCTACACCTTC. Encoded protein: CASSRTGASVLGANYGYTF.

This chain connects TRBV6-5 to TRBJ1-1; D is uncertain. V was trimmed by 6 bases and J by 1 base, leaving 15 bases between them. The CDR3 sequence is 15 residues long. Germline lookup yields CDR1 MNHEY and CDR2 SVGAGI. CDR3 amino acids: CASSPRTKKNTEAFF. DNA for the CDR3: TGTGCCAGCAGCCCGAGAACCAAAAAGAACACTGAAGCTTTCTTT.

In regard to this clone: Other DNA variants within this sample encode the same CDR3. V usage is TRBV5-1 and J usage is TRBJ2-5, with 8 positions matching TRBD1. The CDR3 consists of 15 residues. Trimming took 0 bases from V and 2 from J; bases not matched to a gene: 3. Looked up from germline, CDR1 is SGHRS and CDR2 is YFSETQ. CDR3 nucleotide sequence: TGCGCCAGCAGCTTGGGCAGGGGGCGACAAGAGACCCAGTACTTC. The encoded protein is CASSLGRGRQETQYF.

This sequence joins TRBV10-2 and TRBJ2-1; tentative D call: TRBD2 (5 bases). The germline gives CDR1 WSHSY, CDR2 SAAADI. Trimming cost V 5 bases and J 10 bases, with 12 bases left between them. The length of the CDR3 is 12 residues. The CDR3 nucleotides are TGCGCCAGCAGTTTCCTAGCTGTCGAGCAGTTCTTC. This codes for CASSFLAVEQFF.

The J gene is TRBJ1-6, the V gene TRBV2; D gene uncertain. Germline CDR1 is SNHLY and CDR2 is FYNNEI. CDR3 length: 13 amino acids. Between the trimmed V and J ends, which lost 10 bases and 7 bases, there was a span of 14 bases. CDR3 in DNA: TGTGCCACCTACTTCGCGGGGAATTCACCCCTCCACTTT. It codes for CATYFAGNSPLHF.

The rearrangement links TRBV10-3 to TRBJ1-5, with 9 bases aligning to TRBD1. Germline loops: CDR1 ENHRY, CDR2 SYGVKD. V lost 4 bases to trimming and J lost 6 bases; unmatched junction nucleotides: 10. The CDR3 covers 16 residues. The CDR3 here is CAISGARTGDLQPQHF. DNA of the CDR3: TGTGCCATCAGTGGAGCCAGGACAGGGGATCTTCAGCCCCAGCATTTT.

This chain links TRBV7-2 with TRBJ1-6; no firm D call. The CDR3 is made up of 15 amino acids. The germline V gene encodes CDR1 SGHTA and CDR2 FQGNSA. V was pared by 5 bases and J by 10 bases, with 18 bases between. The CDR3 DNA sequence: TGTGCCAGCAGCCCGGAAGTAGGCGGTGGGTCACCCCTCCACTTT. Its protein product is CASSPEVGGGSPLHF.

J is TRBJ2-3 and V is TRBV6-5; D is uncertain. CDR1 MNHEY and CDR2 SVGAGI come from the germline V gene. This CDR3 is 15 amino acids long. Trimming cost V 4 bases and J 1 base, with 12 bases left between them. CDR3 DNA sequence: TGTGCCAGCAGTTCCACCTCCGGAGGCACAGATACGCAGTATTTT. This sequence encodes CASSSTSGGTDTQYF.

In its sample, this clone was seen once. The J gene is TRBJ2-7, the V gene TRBV4-1; 8 bases fit TRBD1. Trimming at V came to 4 bases and at J to 1 base, leaving 3 bases not matched to a gene. The CDR3 spans 14 residues. The germline V gene has CDR1 MGHRA and CDR2 YSYEKL. The CDR3 here is CASSLDRGSYEQYF. DNA of the CDR3: TGCGCCAGCAGCCTAGACAGGGGTTCCTACGAGCAGTACTTC.

The rearrangement links TRBV6-1 to TRBJ2-1; perhaps TRBD1 as D (5 bases). The V and J ends lost 2 bases and 3 bases respectively, with 14 bases between them. The CDR3 spans 16 residues. Looked up from germline, CDR1 is MNHNS and CDR2 is SASEGT. This CDR3 reads CASSEYGQGIYNEQFF. The CDR3 DNA reads as TGTGCCAGCAGTGAATACGGTCAGGGTATCTACAATGAGCAGTTCTTC.

The rearrangement uses TRBV6-1 and TRBJ2-1; TRBD2 aligns across 11 bases. The CDR3 consists of 14 residues. V dropped 10 bases and J dropped 8; count of bases not matched to a gene: 10. CDR1 is MNHNS and CDR2 is SASEGT in the germline V gene. The CDR3 here is CATRLAGMNYEQFF. The CDR3 DNA reads as TGTGCCACAAGACTAGCGGGGATGAACTATGAGCAGTTCTTC.

The chain has TRBV25-1 and TRBJ1-6, with 10 bases aligning to TRBD1. CDR1 MGHDK and CDR2 SYGVNS come from the germline V gene. Trimming removed 8 bases from V and 10 bases from J; junction bases left unmatched: 5. The CDR3 spans 13 residues. DNA for the CDR3: TGTGCCAGCGAGGGACAGGGGAACTCACCCCTCCACTTT. It translates to CASEGQGNSPLHF.

Note on this clone: The DNA is left out, because the CDR3 cannot be placed on it with certainty; the CDR3 is given as TCRdb lists it. The chain uses TRBV6-7 and TRBJ1-6. TRBV6-7 is classed as an ORF, of uncertain function. The CDR3 sequence runs 13 residues, both termini included. The CDR3 reads CASILGGTSPLHF.

CDR3 sequence reads: CASSESVQGAGTEAFF. CDR3 bases: TGTGCCAGCAGTGAATCTGTACAGGGGGCAGGGACTGAAGCTTTCTTT. J is TRBJ1-1 and V is TRBV2; 9 bases are shared with TRBD1. The CDR3 consists of 16 residues. V was clipped by 2 bases and J by 5 bases; unmatched bases: 9. Germline lookup yields CDR1 SNHLY and CDR2 FYNNEI. Full variable domain (rest looked up from reference TRBV2 and TRBJ1-1): EPEVTQTPSHQVTQMGQEVILRCVPISNHLYFYWYRQILGQKVEFLVSFYNNEISEKSEIFDDQFSVERPDGSNFTLKIRSTKLEDSAMYFCASSESVQGAGTEAFFGQGTRLTVV.

The V gene is TRBV28, the J gene TRBJ2-1; tentative D call: TRBD1 (6 bases). The CDR3 is 13 residues long. Germline CDR1 reads MDHEN; CDR2 reads SYDVKM. The ends were cut back, 6 bases at V and 2 bases at J, with 8 bases in the middle. CDR3 nucleotide sequence: TGTGCCAGCAGAGGACAGCCCTACAATGAGCAGTTCTTC. This encodes CASRGQPYNEQFF.

The rearrangement uses TRBV19 and TRBJ1-4; possible D gene TRBD1, 6 bases. The CDR3 contains 15 residues. V lost 4 bases to trimming and J lost 7 bases, with 16 bases between them. Germline assignment: CDR1 LNHDA and CDR2 SQIVND (reference sequence). The CDR3 here is CASSTPGTPSEKLFF. The CDR3 DNA follows: TGTGCCAGTAGTACCCCCGGGACACCAAGTGAAAAACTGTTTTTT.

This rearrangement joins TRBV23-1 to TRBJ2-2, with 9 bases that match TRBD1. TRBV23-1 is flagged as an ORF with uncertain function. V was clipped by 2 bases and J by 3 bases; unmatched bases: 13. The CDR3 has 19 amino acids. CDR3 DNA sequence: TGCGCCAGCAGTCAAGGGGGACAGGGACTTTTCAGTTACACCGGGGAGCTGTTTTTT. It yields the protein CASSQGGQGLFSYTGELFF.

This clone was seen a few times. The chain employs TRBV28 and TRBJ1-5; D is uncertain. The CDR3 has 14 amino acids. The germline gives CDR1 MDHEN, CDR2 SYDVKM. The germline V and J ends were trimmed by 6 bases and 5 bases, with 14 bases remaining between them. CDR3 loop: CASSPTLTYQPQHF. CDR3 coding DNA: TGTGCCAGCAGCCCGACACTCACCTATCAGCCCCAGCATTTT.